In its sample, the clone carrying this T cell receptor beta chain was seen a few times. The sample is drawn from a study of beta chain features in type 1 diabetes. Turning to the study itself: In age, gender and cell yields, patients were similar to healthy donors.

Expressed TCRB transcripts were sequenced, since all the RNA that had been isolated was reverse transcribed. Assay used: immunoSEQ multiplex PCR; TCRdb lists only in-frame clones, some missing. The sample comprises about 340,000 clones, 7.5% to 9% of which are singletons, and 0.44% rests with the top ten. This receptor was identified in a woman aged 18 to 35 in good health. The sample comprised central memory CD4+ T cells from blood.

The chain's CDR3 is CASSGWETQYF. The CDR3, as DNA: TGTGCCAGCAGCGGGTGGGAGACCCAGTACTTC. V gene TRBV7-2 combines with J gene TRBJ2-5; D gene unclear. In germline, CDR1 is SGHTA, CDR2 FQGNSA. V was pared by 5 bases and J by 5 bases, with 6 bases between. This CDR3 is 11 amino acids long. Combining the CDR3 with reference TRBV7-2 and TRBJ2-5 gives the whole variable domain GAGVSQSPSNKVTEKGKDVELRCDPISGHTALYWYRQSLGQGLEFLIYFQGNSAPDKSGLPSDRFSAERTGGSVSTLTIQRTQQEDSAVYLCASSGWETQYFGPGTRLLVL.